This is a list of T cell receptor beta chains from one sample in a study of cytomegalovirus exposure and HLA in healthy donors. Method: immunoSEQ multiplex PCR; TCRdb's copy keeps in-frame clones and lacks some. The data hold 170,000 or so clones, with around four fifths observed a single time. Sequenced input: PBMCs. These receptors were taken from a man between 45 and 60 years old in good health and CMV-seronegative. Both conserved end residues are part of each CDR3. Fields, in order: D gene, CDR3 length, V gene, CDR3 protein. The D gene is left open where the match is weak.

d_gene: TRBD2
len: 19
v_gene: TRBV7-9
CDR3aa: CASSSTRLFRGRAYNEQFF

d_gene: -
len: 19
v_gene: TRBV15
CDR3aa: CATSRARGLFERANNEQFF

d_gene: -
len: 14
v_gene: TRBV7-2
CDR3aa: CASTNVQTNSPLHF

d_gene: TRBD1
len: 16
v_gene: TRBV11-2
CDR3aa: CASSRTGTGWGDTQYF

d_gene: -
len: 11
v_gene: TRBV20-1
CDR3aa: CSAGGATEAFF

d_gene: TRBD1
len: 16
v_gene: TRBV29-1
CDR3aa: CSGRWGTGRLNTEAFF

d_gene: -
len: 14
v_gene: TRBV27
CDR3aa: CASRSAEGNQPQHF

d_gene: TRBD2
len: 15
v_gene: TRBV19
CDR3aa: CASRLTSGTTNEQFF

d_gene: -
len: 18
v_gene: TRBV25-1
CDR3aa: CASSEGSSAGRYQETQYF

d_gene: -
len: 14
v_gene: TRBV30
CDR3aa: CAWSVGNMNQPQHF

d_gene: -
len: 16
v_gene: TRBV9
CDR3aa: CASSVVARTNYNEQFF

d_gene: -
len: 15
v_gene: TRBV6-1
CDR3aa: CASTDNRVTNEKLFF

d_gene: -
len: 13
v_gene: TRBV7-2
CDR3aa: CASSLGFGVEQYF

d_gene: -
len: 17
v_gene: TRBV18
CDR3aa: CASSPRSLVGGPYEQYF

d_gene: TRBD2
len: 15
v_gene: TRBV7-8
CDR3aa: CASSFGRLIRETQYF

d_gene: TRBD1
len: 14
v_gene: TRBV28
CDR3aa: CASSQGAHGNTIYF

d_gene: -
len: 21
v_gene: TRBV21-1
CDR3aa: CASSIQGASSSGGKGSYEQYF

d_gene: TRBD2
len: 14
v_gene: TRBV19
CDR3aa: CASSAGTSGDTQYF

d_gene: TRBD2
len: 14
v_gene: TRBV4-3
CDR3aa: CASSPGTKGETQYF

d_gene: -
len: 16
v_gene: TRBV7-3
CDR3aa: CASSLTTGRGGNTIYF

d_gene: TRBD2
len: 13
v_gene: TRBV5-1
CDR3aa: CASRAGFYNEQFF

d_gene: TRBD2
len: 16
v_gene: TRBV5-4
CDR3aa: CASSLAPAGVFYEQFF

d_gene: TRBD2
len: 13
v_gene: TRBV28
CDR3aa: CASTMGRENEQYF

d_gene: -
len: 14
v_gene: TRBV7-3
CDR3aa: CASSLGIHLDEQYF

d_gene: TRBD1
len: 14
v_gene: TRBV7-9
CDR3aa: CSSSLTGVSYEQYF

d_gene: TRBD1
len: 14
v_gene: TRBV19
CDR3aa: CASRDTGGSTEAFF

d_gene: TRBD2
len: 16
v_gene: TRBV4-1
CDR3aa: CASSPGLAGKIYEQFF

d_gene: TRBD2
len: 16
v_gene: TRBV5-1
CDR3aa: CASSLPTTSGSNEQYF

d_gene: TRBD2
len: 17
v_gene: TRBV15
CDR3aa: CATSRALLAGGGNEQFF

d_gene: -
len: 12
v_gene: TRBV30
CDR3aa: CAWSDDWGELFF

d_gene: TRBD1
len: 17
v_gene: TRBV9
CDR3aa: CASSDNAEGQGFYEQYF

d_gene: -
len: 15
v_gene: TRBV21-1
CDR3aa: CASTLRADRNYEQYF

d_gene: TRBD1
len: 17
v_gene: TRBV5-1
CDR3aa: CASSPTGTGAWNTEAFF

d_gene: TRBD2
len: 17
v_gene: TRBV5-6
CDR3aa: CASSWGLSGSAYNEQFF

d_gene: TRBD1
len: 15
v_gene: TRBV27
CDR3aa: CASRGQSSGGNTIYF

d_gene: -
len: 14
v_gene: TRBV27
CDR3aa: CASSFGGYTDTQYF

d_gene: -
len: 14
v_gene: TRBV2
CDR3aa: CASSISLVGGELFF

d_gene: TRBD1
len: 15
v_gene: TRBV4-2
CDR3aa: CASSQERQGADEQYF

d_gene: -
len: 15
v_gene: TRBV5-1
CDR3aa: CASSSGLLNTGELFF

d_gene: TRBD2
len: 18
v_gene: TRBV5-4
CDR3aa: CASSPSGSAFLSDNEQFF

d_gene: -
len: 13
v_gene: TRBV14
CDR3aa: CASSRGSNQPQHF

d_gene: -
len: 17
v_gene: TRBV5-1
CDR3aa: CASSLAPSGHSNQPQHF

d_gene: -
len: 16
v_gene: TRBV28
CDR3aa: CASSFRLERGQETQYF

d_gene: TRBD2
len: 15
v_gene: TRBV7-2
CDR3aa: CASSEGLAAYNEQFF

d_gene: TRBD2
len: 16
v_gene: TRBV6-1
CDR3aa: CASSKGLAGKWNEQFF

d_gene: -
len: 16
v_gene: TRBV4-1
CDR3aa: CASSQEGARGSYEQYF

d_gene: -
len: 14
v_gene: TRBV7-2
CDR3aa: CASSFGTKNTEAFF

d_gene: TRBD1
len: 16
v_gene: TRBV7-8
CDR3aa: CASSPQGQLNTGELFF

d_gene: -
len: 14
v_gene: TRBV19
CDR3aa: CASSEGAGANVLTF